Presented here are 17 T cell receptor beta chains from one specimen sequenced in a study of lymphopenia after photon versus proton radiotherapy. The table came from immunoSEQ multiplex PCR; TCRdb's copy has only in-frame clones and leaves some out. Of about 35,000 clones listed, 92% are singletons. The input for sequencing was peripheral blood, taken from a patient treated with photon-based radiotherapy. The receptors stem from a man aged 55 to 70 with cholangiocarcinoma.

This rearrangement joins TRBV6-1 to TRBJ2-4; D uncertain. The germline V and J ends were trimmed by 4 bases and 7 bases, with 14 bases remaining between them. From germline, CDR1 is MNHNS and CDR2 SASEGT. The CDR3 has 14 residues. As DNA, the CDR3 is TGTGCCAGCAGTGTCTCTTCTAGATACAACATTCAGTACTTC. It codes for CASSVSSRYNIQYF.

This clone was observed a handful of times. This chain uses TRBV2 with TRBJ1-2, with D perhaps matching TRBD1 (6 bases). V was cut by 7 bases and J by 3 bases, with 18 bases left in between. The CDR3 is made up of 15 amino acids. Germline V gene data show CDR1 as SNHLY and CDR2 as FYNNEI. In DNA, the CDR3 is TGTGCCAGCACCCCATCGGGGACACCATACTATGGCTACACCTTC. Its translation: CASTPSGTPYYGYTF.

The V call is TRBV18, the J call TRBJ2-2, with D possibly being TRBD1 (6 bases). Germline CDR1 is KGHSH and CDR2 is LQKENI. The CDR3 has 16 amino acids. Trimming took off 3 bases at V and 4 bases at J, with 15 bases between the two ends. In nucleotides, the CDR3 is TGTGCCAGCTCACCTCCAGTACAGGGCAGCACCGGGGAGCTGTTTTTT. Its protein is CASSPPVQGSTGELFF.

V is TRBV28 and J is TRBJ2-1; possibly TRBD1 or TRBD2 for D (5 bases each). CDR3 length: 15 amino acids. Trimming pared 2 bases from V and 10 bases from J, leaving 18 bases between. The germline V gene encodes CDR1 MDHEN and CDR2 SYDVKM. The CDR3 protein is CASSLPRDPFDEQFF. CDR3 DNA: TGTGCCAGCAGTTTACCCCGGGACCCTTTTGACGAGCAGTTCTTC. The full variable domain, rest sourced from reference TRBV28 and TRBJ2-1, is DVKVTQSSRYLVKRTGEKVFLECVQDMDHENMFWYRQDPGLGLRLIYFSYDVKMKEKGDIPEGYSVSREKKERFSLILESASTNQTSMYLCASSLPRDPFDEQFFGPGTRLTVL.

In this sample, this clone turned up a few times. V and J are TRBV7-6 and TRBJ2-7; D perhaps matches TRBD2 (6 bases). The CDR3 runs to 12 residues. Germline CDR1 and CDR2: SGHVS and FNYEAQ. Trimming took off 9 bases at V and 3 bases at J, with 12 bases between the two ends. Here the CDR3 DNA reads TGTGCCAGTGGGGACTTGTACTACGAGCAGTACTTC. It translates to CASGDLYYEQYF.

V is TRBV18 and J is TRBJ2-2; D remains unclear. CDR1 and CDR2 from the germline V gene are KGHSH and LQKENI. Trimming removed 3 bases at V and 2 bases at J, with 4 bases between. This CDR3 comprises 13 residues. Here the CDR3 DNA reads TGTGCCAGCTCACCGGGAAACACCGGGGAGCTGTTTTTT. It is translated as CASSPGNTGELFF.

The rearrangement uses TRBV11-1 and TRBJ1-4; D is ambiguous. Germline CDR1 is SGHAT and CDR2 is FQDESV (reference sequence). This CDR3 contains 13 residues. V was cut by 0 bases and J by 8 bases, with 7 bases left in between. The CDR3 DNA reads as TGTGCCAGCAGCTTAGCGTTCGGAGAAAAACTGTTTTTT. Encoded protein: CASSLAFGEKLFF.

The genes are TRBV5-1 and TRBJ2-1; 8 nucleotides align to TRBD1. Germline CDR1 is SGHRS and CDR2 is YFSETQ. Losses at the gene ends were 2 bases for V and 7 bases for J; bases not matched to a gene: 5. This CDR3 region has 14 residues. DNA for the CDR3: TGCGCCAGCAGCTTCGGGACAGGCGGGAATGAGCAGTTCTTC. Residues: CASSFGTGGNEQFF.

This clone came up once. The chain couples TRBV9 to TRBJ1-2; D remains ambiguous. This CDR3 comprises 14 residues. Trimming took 2 bases from V and 7 from J, leaving 15 bases between them. CDR1 is SGDLS and CDR2 is YYNGEE in the germline V gene. CDR3 sequence (DNA): TGTGCCAGCAGCGTGCGTTCGGGGTTCTCTGGCTACACCTTC. It specifies CASSVRSGFSGYTF.

The rearrangement joins TRBV7-3 to TRBJ2-7; 7 bases line up with TRBD1. V was pared by 4 bases and J by 5 bases, with 11 bases of the junction left unmatched. Germline CDR1 is SGHTA and CDR2 is FQGTGA. The CDR3 has 15 amino acids. CDR3 sequence (DNA): TGTGCCAGCAGCTCCCTGGCGACAGGGCTCCACGAGCAGTACTTC. It encodes CASSSLATGLHEQYF.

V gene TRBV6-1 combines with J gene TRBJ2-1; D not certain. Trimming removed 3 bases at V and 5 bases at J, with 5 bases between. CDR1 and CDR2 (germline): MNHNS, SASEGT. This CDR3 is built from 12 residues. The CDR3 bases are TGTGCCAGCAGTGACAGTGACAATGAGCAGTTCTTC. Translation: CASSDSDNEQFF.

The chain links TRBV6-1 to TRBJ2-5; possible D gene TRBD1, 6 bases. The germline V gene has CDR1 MNHNS and CDR2 SASEGT. The CDR3 runs to 14 residues. The ends were cut back, 5 bases at V and 1 base at J, with 11 bases in the middle. In DNA, the CDR3 is TGTGCCAGCAGTCTACAGGACAGCCAAGAGACCCAGTACTTC. It encodes CASSLQDSQETQYF.

CDR3 nucleotide sequence: TGCGCCAGCAGCCCTGATGGCTATTTTGGAAACACCATATATTTT. Residues: CASSPDGYFGNTIYF. The chain couples TRBV5-1 to TRBJ1-3; D is ambiguous. V lost 4 bases, J lost 3 bases, and 14 bases lay in between. Germline CDR1 is SGHRS and CDR2 is YFSETQ. This CDR3 spans 15 amino acids.

The genes are TRBV2 and TRBJ1-4, with D maybe TRBD1 (5 bases). Looked up from germline, CDR1 is SNHLY and CDR2 is FYNNEI. Trimming shortened V by 8 bases and J by 8 bases, and 21 bases separated the two germline ends. The CDR3 spans 15 residues. CDR3 loop: CASSSVTGPREKLFF. The DNA for the CDR3 is TGTGCCAGCTCCTCGGTTACGGGACCTAGGGAAAAACTGTTTTTT.

The chain carries TRBV2 and TRBJ2-3; 8 bases map to TRBD2. Germline V CDR1 and CDR2: SNHLY, FYNNEI. This CDR3 is built from 15 residues. V lost 7 bases, J lost 0 bases, and 6 bases stayed unmatched. In DNA form, the CDR3 reads TGTGCCAGCAATCGACTAGCGAAGAGCACAGATACGCAGTATTTT. Translation: CASNRLAKSTDTQYF. Looking up the rest from reference TRBV2 and TRBJ2-3 gives the full variable domain: EPEVTQTPSHQVTQMGQEVILRCVPISNHLYFYWYRQILGQKVEFLVSFYNNEISEKSEIFDDQFSVERPDGSNFTLKIRSTKLEDSAMYFCASNRLAKSTDTQYFGPGTRLTVL.

The rearrangement links TRBV7-9 to TRBJ2-7, with 9 bases that match TRBD1. This CDR3 comprises 14 residues. V lost 5 bases, J lost 6 bases, and 8 bases stayed unmatched. CDR1 SEHNR and CDR2 FQNEAQ come from the germline V gene (reference sequence). CDR3 nucleotide sequence: TGTGCCAGCAGCAGGACAGGGGATCCCGTCGAGCAGTACTTC. Residues: CASSRTGDPVEQYF.

This clone was counted a single time. The V and J genes are TRBV10-1 and TRBJ2-3, with D hard to call. The CDR3 runs 13 residues. Germline V lookup: CDR1 WNHNN, CDR2 SYGVQD (reference sequence). Trimming shortened V by 2 bases and J by 0 bases, and 3 bases separated the two germline ends. CDR3 bases: TGCGCCAGCAGTGAGGTTAGCACAGATACGCAGTATTTT. The encoded protein is CASSEVSTDTQYF.